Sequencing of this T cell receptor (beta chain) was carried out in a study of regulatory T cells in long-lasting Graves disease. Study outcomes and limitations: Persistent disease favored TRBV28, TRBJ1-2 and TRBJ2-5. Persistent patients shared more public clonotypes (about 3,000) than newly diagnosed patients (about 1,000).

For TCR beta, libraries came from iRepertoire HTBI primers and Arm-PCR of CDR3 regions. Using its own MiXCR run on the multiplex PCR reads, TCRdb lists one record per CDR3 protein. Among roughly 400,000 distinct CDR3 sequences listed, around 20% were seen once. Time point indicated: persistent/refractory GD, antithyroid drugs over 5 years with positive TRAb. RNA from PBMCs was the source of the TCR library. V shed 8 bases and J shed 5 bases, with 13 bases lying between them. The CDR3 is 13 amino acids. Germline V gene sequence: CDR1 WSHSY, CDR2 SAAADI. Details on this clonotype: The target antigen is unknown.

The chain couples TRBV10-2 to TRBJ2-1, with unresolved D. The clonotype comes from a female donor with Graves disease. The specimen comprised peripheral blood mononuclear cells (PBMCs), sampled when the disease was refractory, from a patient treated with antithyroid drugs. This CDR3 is CASLLTRHNEQFF. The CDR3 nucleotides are TGCGCCAGCCTTTTGACCCGCCACAATGAGCAGTTCTTC.